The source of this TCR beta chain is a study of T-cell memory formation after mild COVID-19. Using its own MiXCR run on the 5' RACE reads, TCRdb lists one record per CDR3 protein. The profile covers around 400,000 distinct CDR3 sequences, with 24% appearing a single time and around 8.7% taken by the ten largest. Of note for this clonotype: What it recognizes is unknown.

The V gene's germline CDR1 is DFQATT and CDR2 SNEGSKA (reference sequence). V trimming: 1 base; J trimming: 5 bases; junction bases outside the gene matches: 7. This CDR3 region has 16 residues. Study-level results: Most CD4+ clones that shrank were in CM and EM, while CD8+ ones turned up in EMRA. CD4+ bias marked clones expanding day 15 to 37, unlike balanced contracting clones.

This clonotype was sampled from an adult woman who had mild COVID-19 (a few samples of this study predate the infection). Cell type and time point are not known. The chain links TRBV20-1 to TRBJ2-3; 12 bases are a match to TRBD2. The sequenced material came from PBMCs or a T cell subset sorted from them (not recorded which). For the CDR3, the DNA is TGCAGTGCTAGAGGCGTACTAGCGGGAGGTTTAGATACGCAGTATTTT. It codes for CSARGVLAGGLDTQYF.